Sequencing of this TCR beta chain was carried out in a study of cytomegalovirus exposure and HLA in healthy donors. This clone was counted between two and nine times. The antigen remains unidentified. Findings and limits, study-wide: TRBV6-2, TRBV6-3 and other indistinguishable V segments were excluded.

PCR involved 60 Vbeta and 13 Jbeta primers. Clones were sequenced by immunoSEQ multiplex PCR, and TCRdb holds only the in-frame ones, with some missing. The sample shows 90,000 to 120,000 clones, 75% to 85% of them seen only once. This CDR3 comprises 14 residues. Germline CDR1 reads LNHDA; CDR2 reads SQIVND (reference sequence). The ends were cut back, 3 bases at V and 0 bases at J, with 8 bases in the middle. The specimen was PBMCs. V gene TRBV19 combines with J gene TRBJ1-1; D is perhaps TRBD1 (5 bases). The receptor was derived from a female donor in good health and CMV-seropositive. CDR3 protein: CASSMGRVNTEAFF. Written as DNA, the CDR3 is TGTGCCAGTAGTATGGGCAGGGTGAACACTGAAGCTTTCTTT. The complete variable domain, with remaining parts taken from reference TRBV19 and TRBJ1-1, reads DGGITQSPKYLFRKEGQNVTLSCEQNLNHDAMYWYRQDPGQGLRLIYYSQIVNDFQKGDIAEGYSVSREKKESFPLTVTSAQKNPTAFYLCASSMGRVNTEAFFGQGTRLTVV.